This T cell receptor beta chain was recovered during a study of cytomegalovirus exposure and HLA in healthy donors. The PCR made use of 60 Vbeta and 13 Jbeta primers. The protocol was immunoSEQ multiplex PCR, while the TCRdb copy is restricted to in-frame clones and leaves out a portion. The sample has about 130,000 clones; about two thirds are singletons. The CDR3 contains 14 residues. With 4 bases removed from V and 5 bases from J, the gap between germline ends came to 12 bases. CDR1 is LNHDA and CDR2 is SQIVND in the germline V gene (reference sequence). Study-wide results and caveats: Several V segments, TRBV6-2 and TRBV6-3 among them, could not be told apart and were dropped. Apparent HLA restriction characterized most CMV-associated TCR beta chains in a later analysis. Specificity of a few CMV-associated chains for CMV antigens was verified in vitro.

With regard to this clone: Its antigen remains unidentified.

Sequenced: PBMCs. This receptor was obtained from a man aged 55 to 70 in good health and CMV-seropositive. The chain is built from TRBV19 and TRBJ1-5, with TRBD1 as a possible D gene (6 bases). CDR3 residues: CASSRGGGDQPQHF. CDR3 sequence (DNA): TGTGCCAGTAGTAGGGGAGGGGGGGATCAGCCCCAGCATTTT.